This entry features one T cell receptor beta chain sequence. Its antigen remains unidentified. The data were obtained in a study of T cell responses to AZD1222 COVID-19 vaccine. Study-wide results and caveats: Clonal diversity was possibly underestimated, and white British individuals and females predominated among donors.

Trimming took 2 bases from V and 7 from J, leaving 14 bases between them. The CDR3 runs 14 residues. Germline CDR1 is SGHDN and CDR2 is FVKESK. Produced via immunoSEQ multiplex PCR; TCRdb's table is partial and in-frame only. The sample carries roughly 120,000 clones, around 90% recorded once. The chain combines TRBV14 with TRBJ1-2; D perhaps matches TRBD1 (6 bases). Sample: peripheral blood, taken 28 days after the second AZD1222 dose. The TCR was taken from an adult who received the AZD1222 COVID-19 vaccine. The CDR3 coding sequence is TGTGCCAGCAGCCAAAGTACAGGGATGGTTGGCTACACCTTC. It specifies CASSQSTGMVGYTF.